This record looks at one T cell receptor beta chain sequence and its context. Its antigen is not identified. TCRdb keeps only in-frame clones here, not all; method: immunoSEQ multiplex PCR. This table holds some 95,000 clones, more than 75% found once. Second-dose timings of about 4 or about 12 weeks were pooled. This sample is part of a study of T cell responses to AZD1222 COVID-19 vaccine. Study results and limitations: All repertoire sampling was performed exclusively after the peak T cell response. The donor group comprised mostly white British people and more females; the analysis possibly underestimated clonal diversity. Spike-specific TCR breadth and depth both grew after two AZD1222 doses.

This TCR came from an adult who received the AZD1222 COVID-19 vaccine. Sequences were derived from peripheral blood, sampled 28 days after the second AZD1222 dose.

CDR3 sequence: CASSLRAAPNEKLFF. In DNA, the CDR3 is TGTGCCAGCAGCTTAAGGGCAGCGCCTAATGAAAAACTGTTTTTT. This chain connects TRBV5-6 to TRBJ1-4; D gene uncertain. There are 15 residues in the CDR3. V was shortened by 2 bases and J by 3 bases, with 11 bases between the two germline ends. CDR1 and CDR2 (germline): SGHDT, YYEEEE.